The clone carrying this TCR beta chain was detected a few times. Its specificity is not known. These data come from a study of beta chain features in type 1 diabetes. Whole-study findings and limits: Shorter templates might be favored by PCR, and equally so in patients and in controls.

Every bit of the isolated RNA underwent reverse transcription, so sequencing read expressed TCRB transcripts. Repertoires were generated with immunoSEQ multiplex PCR, while TCRdb's copy carries only in-frame clones and drops some. The table has roughly 500,000 clones, 25% to 35% seen once; the top ten hold roughly 0.066%. This clonotype was obtained from a man aged 18-30 years in good health. Sequencing input: naive CD4+ T cells from blood.

The CDR3 spells CASSLGILGETQYF. The CDR3 DNA is TGTGCCAGCAGCCTAGGGATTCTGGGGGAGACCCAGTACTTC. J is TRBJ2-5 and V is TRBV6-5; the D is unclear. Germline values: CDR1 MNHEY, CDR2 SVGAGI. Trimming shortened V by 6 bases and J by 5 bases, and 16 bases separated the two germline ends. The CDR3 extends over 14 amino acids.